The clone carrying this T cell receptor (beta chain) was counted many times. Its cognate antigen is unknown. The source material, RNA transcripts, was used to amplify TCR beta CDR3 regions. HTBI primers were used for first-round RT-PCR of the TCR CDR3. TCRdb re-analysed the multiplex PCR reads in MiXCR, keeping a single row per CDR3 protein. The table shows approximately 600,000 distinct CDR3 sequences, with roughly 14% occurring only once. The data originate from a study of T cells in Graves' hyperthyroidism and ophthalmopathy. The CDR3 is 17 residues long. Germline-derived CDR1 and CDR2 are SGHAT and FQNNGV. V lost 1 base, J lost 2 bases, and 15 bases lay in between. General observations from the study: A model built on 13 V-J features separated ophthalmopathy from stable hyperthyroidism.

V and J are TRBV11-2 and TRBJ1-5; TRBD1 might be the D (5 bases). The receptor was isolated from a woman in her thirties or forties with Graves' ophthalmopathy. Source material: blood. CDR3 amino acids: CASSLVRGGQGNQPQHF. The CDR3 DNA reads TGTGCCAGCAGCTTAGTTCGGGGGGGTCAGGGCAATCAGCCCCAGCATTTT.